The next 2 T cell receptor beta chains were all read from a single sample in a study of cytomegalovirus exposure and HLA in healthy donors. The PCR ran on 60 Vbeta and 13 Jbeta primers. The assay was immunoSEQ multiplex PCR, and TCRdb's table has in-frame clones only and misses some. The sample contains roughly 71,000 clones, around 74% of which appear only once. Sequenced input: PBMCs. The receptors stem from a human donor in good health.

The chain joins TRBV4-1 to TRBJ2-7; D might be TRBD1 (5 bases). Trimming stripped 6 bases from V and 0 bases from J, with 15 bases between. This CDR3 is 15 amino acids long. Germline loops: CDR1 MGHRA, CDR2 YSYEKL. CDR3 sequence (DNA): TGCGCCAGCAGTCAAATTCAGGGTAGCTCCTACGAGCAGTACTTC. Translated: CASSQIQGSSYEQYF.

The chain joins TRBV6-5 to TRBJ1-2, with D possibly being TRBD1 (6 bases). The germline gives CDR1 MNHEY, CDR2 SVGAGI. Deletions cut 0 bases from V and 13 bases from J, with 12 bases between. The CDR3 has 12 amino acids. Written as DNA, the CDR3 is TGTGCCAGCAGTTACTCGCGGGGGGCCCCCACCTTC. It specifies CASSYSRGAPTF.